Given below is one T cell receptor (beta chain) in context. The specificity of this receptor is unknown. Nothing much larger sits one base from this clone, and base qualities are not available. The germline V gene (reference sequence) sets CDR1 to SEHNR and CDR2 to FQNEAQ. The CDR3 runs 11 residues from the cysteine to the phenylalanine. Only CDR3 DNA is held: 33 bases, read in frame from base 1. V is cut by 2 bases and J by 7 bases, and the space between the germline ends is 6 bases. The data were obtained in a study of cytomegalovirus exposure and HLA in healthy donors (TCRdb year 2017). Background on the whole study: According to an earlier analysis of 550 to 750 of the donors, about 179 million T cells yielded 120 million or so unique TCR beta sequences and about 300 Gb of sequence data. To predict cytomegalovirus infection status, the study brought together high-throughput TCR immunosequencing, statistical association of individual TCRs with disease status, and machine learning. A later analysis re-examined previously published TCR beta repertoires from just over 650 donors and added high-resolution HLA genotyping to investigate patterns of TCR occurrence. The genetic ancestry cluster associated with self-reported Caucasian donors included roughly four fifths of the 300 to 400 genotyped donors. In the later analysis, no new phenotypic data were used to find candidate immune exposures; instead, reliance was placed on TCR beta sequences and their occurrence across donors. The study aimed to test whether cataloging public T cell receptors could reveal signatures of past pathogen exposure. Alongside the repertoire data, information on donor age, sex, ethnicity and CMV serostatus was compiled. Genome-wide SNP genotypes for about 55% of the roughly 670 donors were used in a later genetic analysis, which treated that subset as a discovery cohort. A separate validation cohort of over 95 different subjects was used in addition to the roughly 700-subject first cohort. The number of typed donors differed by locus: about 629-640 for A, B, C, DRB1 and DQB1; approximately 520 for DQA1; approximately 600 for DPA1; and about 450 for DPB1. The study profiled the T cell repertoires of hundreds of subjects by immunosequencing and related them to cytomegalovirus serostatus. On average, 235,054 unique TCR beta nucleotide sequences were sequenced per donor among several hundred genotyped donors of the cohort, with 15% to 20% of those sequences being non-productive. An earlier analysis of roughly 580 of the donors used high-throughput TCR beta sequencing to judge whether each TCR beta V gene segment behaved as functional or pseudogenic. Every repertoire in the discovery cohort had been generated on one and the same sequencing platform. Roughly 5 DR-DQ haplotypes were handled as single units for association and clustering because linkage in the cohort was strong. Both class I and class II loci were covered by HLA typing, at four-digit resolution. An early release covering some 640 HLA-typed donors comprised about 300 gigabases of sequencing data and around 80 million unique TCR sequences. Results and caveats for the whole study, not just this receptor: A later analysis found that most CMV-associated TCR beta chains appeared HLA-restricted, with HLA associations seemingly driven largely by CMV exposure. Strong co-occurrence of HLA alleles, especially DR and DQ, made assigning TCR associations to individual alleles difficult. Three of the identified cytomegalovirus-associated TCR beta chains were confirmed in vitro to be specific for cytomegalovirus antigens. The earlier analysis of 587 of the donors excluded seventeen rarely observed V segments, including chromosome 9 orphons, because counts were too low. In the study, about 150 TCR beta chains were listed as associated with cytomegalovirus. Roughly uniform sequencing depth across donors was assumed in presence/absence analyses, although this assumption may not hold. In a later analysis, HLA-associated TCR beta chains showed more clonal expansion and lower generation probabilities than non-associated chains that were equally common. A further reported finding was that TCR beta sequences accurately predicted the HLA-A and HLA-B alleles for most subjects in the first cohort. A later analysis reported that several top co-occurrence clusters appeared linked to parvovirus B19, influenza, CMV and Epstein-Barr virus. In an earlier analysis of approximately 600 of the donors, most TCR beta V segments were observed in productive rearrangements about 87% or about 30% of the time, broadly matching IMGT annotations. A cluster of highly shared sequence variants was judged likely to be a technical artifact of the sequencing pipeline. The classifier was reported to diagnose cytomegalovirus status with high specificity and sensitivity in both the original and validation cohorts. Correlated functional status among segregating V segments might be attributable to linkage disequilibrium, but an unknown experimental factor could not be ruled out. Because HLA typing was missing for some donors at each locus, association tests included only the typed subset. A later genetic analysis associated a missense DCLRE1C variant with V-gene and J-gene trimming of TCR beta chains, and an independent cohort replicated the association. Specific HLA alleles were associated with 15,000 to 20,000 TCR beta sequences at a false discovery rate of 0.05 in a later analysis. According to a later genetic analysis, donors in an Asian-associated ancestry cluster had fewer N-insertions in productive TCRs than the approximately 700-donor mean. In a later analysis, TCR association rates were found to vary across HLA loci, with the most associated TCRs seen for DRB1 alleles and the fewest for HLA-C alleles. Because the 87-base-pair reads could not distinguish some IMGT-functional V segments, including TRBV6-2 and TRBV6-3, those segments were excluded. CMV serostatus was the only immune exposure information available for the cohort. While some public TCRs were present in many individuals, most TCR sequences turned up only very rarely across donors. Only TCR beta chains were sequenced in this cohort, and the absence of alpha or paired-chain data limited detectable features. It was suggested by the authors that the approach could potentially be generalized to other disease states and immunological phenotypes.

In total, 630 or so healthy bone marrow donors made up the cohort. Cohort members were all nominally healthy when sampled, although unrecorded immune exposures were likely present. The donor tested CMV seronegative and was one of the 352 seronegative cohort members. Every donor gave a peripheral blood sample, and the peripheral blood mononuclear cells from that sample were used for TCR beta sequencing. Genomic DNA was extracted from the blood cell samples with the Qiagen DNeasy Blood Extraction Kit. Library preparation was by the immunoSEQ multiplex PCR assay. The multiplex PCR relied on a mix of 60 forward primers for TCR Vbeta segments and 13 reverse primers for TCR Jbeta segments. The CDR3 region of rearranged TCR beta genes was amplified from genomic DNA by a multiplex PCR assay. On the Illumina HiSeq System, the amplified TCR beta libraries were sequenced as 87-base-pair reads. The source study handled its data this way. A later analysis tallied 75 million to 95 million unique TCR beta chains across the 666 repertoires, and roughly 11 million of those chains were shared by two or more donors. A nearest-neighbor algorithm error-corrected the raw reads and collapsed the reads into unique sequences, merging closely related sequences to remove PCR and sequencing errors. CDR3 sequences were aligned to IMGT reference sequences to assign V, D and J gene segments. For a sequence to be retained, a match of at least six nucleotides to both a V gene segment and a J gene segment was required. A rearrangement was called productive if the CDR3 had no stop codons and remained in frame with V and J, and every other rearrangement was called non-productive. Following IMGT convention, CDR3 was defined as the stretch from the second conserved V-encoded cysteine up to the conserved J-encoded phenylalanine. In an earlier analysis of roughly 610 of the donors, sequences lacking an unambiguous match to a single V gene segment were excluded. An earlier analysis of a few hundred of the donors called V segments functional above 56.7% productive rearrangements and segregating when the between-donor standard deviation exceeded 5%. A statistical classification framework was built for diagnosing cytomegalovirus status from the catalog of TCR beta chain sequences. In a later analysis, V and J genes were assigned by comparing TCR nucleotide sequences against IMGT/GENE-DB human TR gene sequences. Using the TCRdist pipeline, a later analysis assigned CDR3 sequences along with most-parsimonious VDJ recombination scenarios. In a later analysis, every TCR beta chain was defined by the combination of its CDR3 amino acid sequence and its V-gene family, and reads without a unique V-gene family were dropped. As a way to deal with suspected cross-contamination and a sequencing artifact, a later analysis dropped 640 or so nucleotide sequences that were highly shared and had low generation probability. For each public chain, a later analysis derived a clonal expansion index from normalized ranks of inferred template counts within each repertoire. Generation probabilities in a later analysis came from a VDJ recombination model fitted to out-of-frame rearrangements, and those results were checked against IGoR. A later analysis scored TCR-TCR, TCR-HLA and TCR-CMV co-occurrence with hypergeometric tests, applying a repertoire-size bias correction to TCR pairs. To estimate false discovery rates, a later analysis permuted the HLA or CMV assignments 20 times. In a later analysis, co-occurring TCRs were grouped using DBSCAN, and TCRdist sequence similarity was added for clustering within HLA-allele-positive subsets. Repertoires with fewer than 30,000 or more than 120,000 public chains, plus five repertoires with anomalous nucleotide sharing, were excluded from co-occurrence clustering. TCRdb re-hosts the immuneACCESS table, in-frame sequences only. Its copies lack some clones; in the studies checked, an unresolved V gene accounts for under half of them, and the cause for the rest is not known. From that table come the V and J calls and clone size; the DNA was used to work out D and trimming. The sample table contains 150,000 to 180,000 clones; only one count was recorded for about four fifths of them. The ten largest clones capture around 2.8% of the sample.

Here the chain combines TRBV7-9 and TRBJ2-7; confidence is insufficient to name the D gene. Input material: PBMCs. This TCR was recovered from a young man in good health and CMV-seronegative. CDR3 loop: CASSLSEEQYF. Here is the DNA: TGTGCCAGCAGCTTAAGCGAAGAGCAGTACTTC.